The 32 T cell receptor beta chains presented below share a single source sample, sequenced in a study of OX40 agonist ivuxolimab in advanced cancers. Sequencing used immunoSEQ multiplex PCR; TCRdb keeps in-frame clones, though not all of them. The data show fewer than 65,000 clones, around 83% seen once. Here the sequenced sample was CD4+ or CD8+ T cells sorted from blood, taken in a trial of the OX40 agonist ivuxolimab. The receptors come from an adult with an advanced solid tumor such as melanoma, head and neck, liver or kidney cancer.

The V call is TRBV7-7, the J call TRBJ2-1, with 10 bases that match TRBD1. J gave up 7 bases and V 5 bases, and 2 bases lay outside the gene matches. The CDR3 loop spans 13 amino acids. Germline V gene data show CDR1 as SSHAT and CDR2 as FNYEAQ (reference sequence). CDR3 sequence (DNA): TGTGCCAGCAGCCGGGACAGGGGTAATGAGCAGTTCTTC. Translating it yields CASSRDRGNEQFF. Supplemented by reference TRBV7-7 and TRBJ2-1, the full variable domain reads GAGVSQSPRYKVTKRGQDVTLRCDPISSHATLYWYQQALGQGPEFLTYFNYEAQPDKSGLPSDRFSAERPEGSISTLTIQRTEQRDSAMYRCASSRDRGNEQFFGPGTRLTVL.

The V gene is TRBV7-9, the J gene TRBJ1-6; 7 bases match TRBD1. This CDR3 comprises 14 residues. V dropped 5 bases and J dropped 7; count of bases not matched to a gene: 5. From germline, CDR1 is SEHNR and CDR2 FQNEAQ (reference sequence). The CDR3 loop reads CASSPTGSNSPLHF. The CDR3, as DNA: TGTGCCAGCAGCCCGACAGGGAGCAATTCACCCCTCCACTTT.

The CDR3, as DNA: TGTGCCAGCAAGACAGGGCTATCACCCCTCCACTTT. It specifies CASKTGLSPLHF. The chain carries TRBV6-5 and TRBJ1-6; 7 bases agree with TRBD1. V shed 7 bases and J 10 bases; nucleotides not matched to a gene: 4. Germline V gene data show CDR1 as MNHEY and CDR2 as SVGAGI. The CDR3 sequence is 12 residues long.

This chain links TRBV7-9 with TRBJ2-7; perhaps TRBD1 as D (6 bases). Germline V lookup: CDR1 SEHNR, CDR2 FQNEAQ (reference sequence). The CDR3 is 12 residues long. The germline V and J ends were trimmed by 11 bases and 5 bases, with 16 bases remaining between them. The CDR3 DNA is TGTGCCGGCACGGACAGTTTCAACGAGCAGTACTTC. It specifies CAGTDSFNEQYF.

The chain uses TRBV19 and TRBJ1-5; the D gene is possibly TRBD1 (5 bases). Trimming left V 3 bases short and J 7 bases short, with 16 bases between. Per germline, CDR1 LNHDA and CDR2 SQIVND (reference sequence). The CDR3 spans 15 residues. For the CDR3, the DNA is TGTGCCAGTAGTATTGGGGGGGAATTAGGACAGCCCCAGCATTTT. This encodes CASSIGGELGQPQHF.

This chain links TRBV29-1 with TRBJ2-1; 7 bases map to TRBD2. Germline V gives CDR1 SQVTM, CDR2 ANQGSEA. The CDR3 has 15 residues. V lost 6 bases and J lost 5; bases outside the gene matches: 13. The DNA of the CDR3 is TGCAGCGTCTATCTAAGCGGGACCCATCACAATGAGCAGTTCTTC. Residues: CSVYLSGTHHNEQFF.

V is TRBV30 and J is TRBJ2-2; D uncertain. Per the germline V gene, CDR1 is GTSNPN and CDR2 is SVGIG (reference sequence). The V gene lost 0 bases and the J gene lost 1 base, with 3 bases spanning the gap. The CDR3 extends over 13 amino acids. The CDR3 DNA sequence: TGTGCCTGGAGTGTCAGGAACACCGGGGAGCTGTTTTTT. Amino acid sequence: CAWSVRNTGELFF.

V usage is TRBV29-1 and J usage is TRBJ1-2, with 7 nucleotides matching TRBD1. The length of the CDR3 is 11 residues. Germline values: CDR1 SQVTM, CDR2 ANQGSEA. With V trimmed by 7 bases and J by 6 bases, 5 bases remained unmatched. CDR3 protein: CSGGQEDGYTF. The CDR3 DNA follows: TGCAGCGGCGGACAGGAAGATGGCTACACCTTC.

CDR3: CASSGGLAGGEQFF. DNA for the CDR3: TGTGCCAGCAGTGGGGGACTAGCGGGAGGGGAGCAGTTCTTC. The V call is TRBV2, the J call TRBJ2-1, with 16 bases that match TRBD2. CDR3 length: 14 residues. V was clipped by 4 bases and J by 10 bases; unmatched bases: 1. Germline loops: CDR1 SNHLY, CDR2 FYNNEI.

With respect to this clone: Within the sample, other DNA sequences also encode this same CDR3. The rearrangement links TRBV11-2 to TRBJ1-1, with a weak D call TRBD1 (6 bases). The germline CDR1 and CDR2 sequences are SGHAT and FQNNGV. The CDR3 extends over 15 amino acids. V gave up 1 base and J gave up 5 bases, with 14 bases separating them. The CDR3 sequence: CASSLVGGAGTEAFF. As DNA, the CDR3 is TGTGCCAGCAGCTTAGTGGGGGGCGCGGGGACTGAAGCTTTCTTT.

The sample holds a few counts of this clone. This sequence joins TRBV7-9 and TRBJ2-7; TRBD1 matches 8 bases. The V and J ends lost 10 bases and 0 bases, in that order; junction bases with no gene match: 11. Germline CDR1 SEHNR, CDR2 FQNEAQ (reference sequence). The length of the CDR3 is 15 residues. The CDR3 DNA follows: TGTGCCATTTTTCCCCTGGGACAGGCCTCCTACGAGCAGTACTTC. Translating gives CAIFPLGQASYEQYF.

In its sample, this clone was seen a few times. The chain carries TRBV6-6 and TRBJ1-5, with unresolved D. The germline V gene encodes CDR1 MNHNY and CDR2 SVGAGI (reference sequence). Trimming stripped 2 bases from V and 7 bases from J, with 6 bases between. This CDR3 has 12 residues. The CDR3, as DNA: TGTGCCAGCAGTTACGCTTTGCAGCCCCAGCATTTT. Encoded protein: CASSYALQPQHF.

Here the CDR3 reads CASSLSRDNYGYTF. The DNA for the CDR3 is TGTGCCAGCAGTTTATCTCGGGACAACTATGGCTACACCTTC. V gene TRBV28 combines with J gene TRBJ1-2, with D tentatively TRBD1 (5 bases). In germline, CDR1 is MDHEN, CDR2 SYDVKM. V lost 1 base to trimming and J lost 2 bases, with 8 bases between them. The CDR3 is 14 residues long.

This chain links TRBV28 with TRBJ2-1, with 10 bases aligning to TRBD2. This CDR3 has 15 residues. Germline CDR1 MDHEN, CDR2 SYDVKM. After removal of 4 bases from V and 2 bases from J, the junction contained 2 bases not matched to a gene. CDR3 amino acids: CASSSSGGAYNEQFF. DNA of the CDR3: TGTGCCAGCAGTTCAAGCGGGGGGGCCTACAATGAGCAGTTCTTC.

This chain uses TRBV9 with TRBJ1-2; 9 bases are a match to TRBD1. This CDR3 contains 15 residues. The germline V gene has CDR1 SGDLS and CDR2 YYNGEE. Trimming took 4 bases from V and 5 from J; bases not matched to a gene: 9. CDR3 protein: CASSRPGDRDYGYTF. For the CDR3, the DNA is TGTGCCAGCAGCCGACCGGGGGACAGGGATTATGGCTACACCTTC.

The chain joins TRBV30 to TRBJ2-7; perhaps TRBD1 as D (6 bases). The CDR3 spans 13 residues. Germline assignment: CDR1 GTSNPN and CDR2 SVGIG (reference sequence). V was clipped by 1 base and J by 2 bases, with 9 bases between them. The DNA of the CDR3 is TGTGCCTGGAGTGCAGGGGATCCCTACGAGCAGTACTTC. The encoded protein is CAWSAGDPYEQYF.

CDR3 bases: TGCAGCGTGGCGGGAGACAGGCAGTTCTTC. Its protein product is CSVAGDRQFF. This rearrangement joins TRBV29-1 to TRBJ2-1; 7 nucleotides match TRBD2. CDR3 length equals 10 residues. Germline assignment: CDR1 SQVTM and CDR2 ANQGSEA. The ends lost 6 bases at V and 12 bases at J; junction bases unmatched: 5.

This clone came up once. J is TRBJ1-5 and V is TRBV30; D gene uncertain. The CDR3 totals 13 residues. Germline values: CDR1 GTSNPN, CDR2 SVGIG (reference sequence). V was cut by 0 bases and J by 6 bases, with 9 bases left in between. The CDR3 sequence: CAWSVYGIQPQHF. As DNA, the CDR3 is TGTGCCTGGAGTGTATACGGGATTCAGCCCCAGCATTTT.

This rearrangement joins TRBV2 to TRBJ2-2; D is undetermined. The length of the CDR3 is 14 residues. V shed 2 bases and J shed 4 bases, with 8 bases lying between them. Germline V lookup: CDR1 SNHLY, CDR2 FYNNEI. The CDR3 sequence: CASSERAGTGELFF. CDR3 nucleotide sequence: TGTGCCAGCAGTGAAAGGGCCGGCACCGGGGAGCTGTTTTTT.

This chain uses TRBV19 with TRBJ2-1, with a tentative D call TRBD1 (6 bases). CDR1 and CDR2 from the germline V gene are LNHDA and SQIVND (reference sequence). CDR3 length equals 15 residues. Trimming stripped 3 bases from V and 0 bases from J, with 9 bases between. In nucleotides, the CDR3 is TGTGCCAGTAGTATGGGGGCGAGCTCCTACAATGAGCAGTTCTTC. This gives the protein CASSMGASSYNEQFF.

This chain connects TRBV29-1 to TRBJ1-1, with D unresolved. The germline V gene has CDR1 SQVTM and CDR2 ANQGSEA. The V and J ends lost 6 bases and 1 base respectively, with 15 bases between them. The CDR3 has 14 amino acids. DNA for the CDR3: TGCAGCGTCGGTATGGTGGCCGGGAACACTGAAGCTTTCTTT. Amino acid sequence: CSVGMVAGNTEAFF.

The chain recombines TRBV28 with TRBJ1-1, with a tentative D call TRBD1 (6 bases). The germline V and J ends were trimmed by 6 bases and 0 bases, with 14 bases remaining between them. Germline CDR1 is MDHEN and CDR2 is SYDVKM. This CDR3 has 15 amino acids. CDR3 region: CASSPDSLMNTEAFF. The CDR3 region has the DNA TGTGCCAGCAGCCCGGACAGTTTAATGAACACTGAAGCTTTCTTT.

The chain couples TRBV9 to TRBJ2-7, with 9 bases fitting TRBD2. CDR1 and CDR2 from the germline V gene are SGDLS and YYNGEE. J gave up 5 bases and V 6 bases, and 12 bases lay outside the gene matches. The CDR3 spans 15 residues. CDR3 sequence reads: CASTQGLASPDEQYF. CDR3 DNA: TGTGCCAGCACCCAGGGACTAGCTTCGCCCGACGAGCAGTACTTC.

The V and J genes are TRBV5-1 and TRBJ2-5, with TRBD1 identical over 7 bases. Germline V gene lookup returns CDR1 SGHRS and CDR2 YFSETQ. V shed 1 base and J 1 base; nucleotides not matched to a gene: 1. The CDR3 sequence is 14 residues long. The CDR3 here is CASSLTGAQETQYF. The CDR3 DNA is TGCGCCAGCAGCTTGACAGGGGCCCAAGAGACCCAGTACTTC.

The chain carries TRBV30 and TRBJ1-2; D is unresolved. Trimming removed 4 bases at V and 7 bases at J, with 10 bases between. The CDR3 has 11 residues. The germline V gene encodes CDR1 GTSNPN and CDR2 SVGIG (reference sequence). The CDR3 bases are TGTGCCTGGATGAGTGTAACTGGCTACACCTTC. Amino acids: CAWMSVTGYTF.

The J gene is TRBJ2-2, the V gene TRBV18; 9 nucleotides align to TRBD1. CDR1 is KGHSH and CDR2 is LQKENI in the germline V gene. The V and J ends lost 6 bases and 0 bases, in that order; junction bases with no gene match: 5. CDR3 length equals 16 residues. In nucleotides, the CDR3 is TGTGCCAGCTCGCCTACAGGGGGCGCGAACACCGGGGAGCTGTTTTTT. Amino acids: CASSPTGGANTGELFF. Full variable domain (rest looked up from reference TRBV18 and TRBJ2-2): NAGVMQNPRHLVRRRGQEARLRCSPMKGHSHVYWYRQLPEEGLKFMVYLQKENIIDESGMPKERFSAEFPKEGPSILRIQQVVRGDSAAYFCASSPTGGANTGELFFGEGSRLTVL.

CDR3 region: CASSYTTGTGETQYF. The CDR3 DNA is TGTGCCAGCAGCTACACGACAGGGACGGGTGAGACCCAGTACTTC. The chain is built from TRBV7-2 and TRBJ2-5, with 7 positions matching TRBD1. CDR3 length: 15 residues. Losses at the gene ends were 4 bases for V and 5 bases for J; bases not matched to a gene: 10. Germline lookup yields CDR1 SGHTA and CDR2 FQGNSA.

The rearrangement links TRBV27 to TRBJ1-2, with a weak D call TRBD1 (6 bases). The CDR3 consists of 15 residues. Per the germline V gene, CDR1 is MNHEY and CDR2 is SMNVEV (reference sequence). Trimming shortened V by 5 bases and J by 1 base, and 14 bases separated the two germline ends. CDR3 nucleotide sequence: TGTGCCAGCAGTGTTAACAGGGACATTAACTATGGCTACACCTTC. Its protein is CASSVNRDINYGYTF.

CDR3 residues: CASSPLRGSSYEQYF. CDR3 bases: TGTGCCAGCAGTCCCTTGCGGGGGAGCTCCTACGAGCAGTACTTC. The chain joins TRBV27 to TRBJ2-7, with 7 nucleotides matching TRBD2. CDR3 size: 15 residues. The J segment lost 0 bases and the V segment lost 5 bases, leaving 7 bases of the junction unmatched. Germline lookup yields CDR1 MNHEY and CDR2 SMNVEV (reference sequence).

This clone came up once. The rearrangement uses TRBV7-2 and TRBJ1-1; no clear D. CDR3 length equals 14 residues. V dropped 1 base and J dropped 5 bases, with 11 bases sitting between them. Germline V CDR1 and CDR2: SGHTA, FQGNSA. This CDR3 reads CASSLVGPRTEAFF. DNA of the CDR3: TGTGCCAGCAGCTTAGTCGGACCCCGGACTGAAGCTTTCTTT.

The CDR3 loop reads CASRSTGATEAFF. The CDR3 nucleotides are TGTGCCAGTAGGTCCACAGGGGCCACTGAAGCTTTCTTT. This chain links TRBV19 with TRBJ1-1, with TRBD1 matching over 7 bases. CDR1 is LNHDA and CDR2 is SQIVND in the germline V gene (reference sequence). The CDR3 is 13 amino acids. With 6 bases clipped from V and 4 bases from J, the junction kept 5 bases outside the gene matches.

The J gene is TRBJ2-3, the V gene TRBV5-4; D gene ambiguous. V shed 4 bases and J shed 0 bases, with 3 bases lying between them. This CDR3 is 12 amino acids long. Germline V lookup: CDR1 SGHNT, CDR2 YYREEE (reference sequence). CDR3 residues: CASSGSTDTQYF. The CDR3, as DNA: TGTGCCAGCAGCGGGAGCACAGATACGCAGTATTTT.